These 20 T cell receptor beta chains share one sample of origin, sequenced in a study of blood T cell repertoires in COVID-19. Assay: immunoSEQ multiplex PCR; the TCRdb copy retains only in-frame clones and omits some. The sample holds about 170,000 clones, about 74% seen once. The sequenced material came from peripheral blood. The receptors derive from a woman older than 75 with acute or convalescent COVID-19.

This rearrangement joins TRBV29-1 to TRBJ2-2; D ambiguous. The CDR3 length is 12 residues. Germline V lookup: CDR1 SQVTM, CDR2 ANQGSEA. V was trimmed by 7 bases and J by 4 bases, leaving 10 bases between them. CDR3 amino acids: CSGSEATGELFF. The CDR3 nucleotides are TGCAGCGGCAGCGAAGCCACCGGGGAGCTGTTTTTT.

The rearrangement joins TRBV10-3 to TRBJ2-7, with 7 positions matching TRBD1. The CDR3 extends over 12 amino acids. V dropped 4 bases and J dropped 3; count of bases not matched to a gene: 0. Germline V gene data show CDR1 as ENHRY and CDR2 as SYGVKD. In DNA form, the CDR3 reads TGTGCCATCAGTGGACAGGGCTACGAGCAGTACTTC. Protein product: CAISGQGYEQYF.

The rearrangement joins TRBV7-2 to TRBJ2-3; D is perhaps TRBD2 (6 bases). The V gene lost 1 base and the J gene lost 1 base, with 9 bases spanning the gap. The CDR3 consists of 15 residues. Germline lookup yields CDR1 SGHTA and CDR2 FQGNSA. The CDR3 sequence: CASSLGGLRTDTQYF. CDR3 sequence (DNA): TGTGCCAGCAGCTTAGGGGGACTCCGCACAGATACGCAGTATTTT.

CDR3 in DNA: TGCGCCAGCAGCCAAGTAGCGGGAGGGATTTCTAGCTCCTACAATGAGCAGTTCTTC. Translating gives CASSQVAGGISSSYNEQFF. This chain links TRBV4-1 with TRBJ2-1; TRBD2 agrees at 11 bases. Germline V gene lookup returns CDR1 MGHRA and CDR2 YSYEKL. The V segment lost 1 base and the J segment 0 bases; nucleotides outside the gene matches: 8. This CDR3 is 19 amino acids long.

The gene calls are TRBV7-9 and TRBJ2-1, with 10 bases fitting TRBD2. CDR1 SEHNR and CDR2 FQNEAQ come from the germline V gene (reference sequence). V was clipped by 10 bases and J by 7 bases; unmatched bases: 10. The CDR3 has 14 amino acids. The DNA for the CDR3 is TGTGCCACCGCAACTAGCGGGAATTGGAATGAGCAGTTCTTC. Residues: CATATSGNWNEQFF. The entire variable domain, with the rest obtained from reference TRBV7-9 and TRBJ2-1, is as follows: DTGVSQNPRHKITKRGQNVTFRCDPISEHNRLYWYRQTLGQGPEFLTYFQNEAQLEKSRLLSDRFSAERPKGSFSTLEIQRTEQGDSAMYLCATATSGNWNEQFFGPGTRLTVL.

For the CDR3, the DNA is TGTGCCAGCAGCGTAGAGGGGGGACTAGCGGGATCCGAGCAGTACTTC. Translating it yields CASSVEGGLAGSEQYF. This chain connects TRBV9 to TRBJ2-7, with 13 bases identical to TRBD2. Germline lookup yields CDR1 SGDLS and CDR2 YYNGEE. This CDR3 has 16 amino acids. With 0 bases clipped from V and 6 bases from J, the junction kept 6 bases outside the gene matches.

This clone was counted ten times or more. The V and J genes are TRBV7-7 and TRBJ1-2, with D unresolved. The CDR3 has 15 amino acids. Trimming stripped 5 bases from V and 0 bases from J, with 13 bases between. CDR1 and CDR2 (germline): SSHAT, FNYEAQ (reference sequence). CDR3 in amino acids: CASSLRLAANYGYTF. As DNA, the CDR3 is TGTGCCAGCAGCCTTCGACTTGCAGCTAACTATGGCTACACCTTC.

The CDR3 DNA reads TGTGCCAGCAGTGTGGACACCAACTATGGCTACACCTTC. Encoded protein: CASSVDTNYGYTF. The genes are TRBV25-1 and TRBJ1-2; possible D gene TRBD1, 5 bases. V dropped 4 bases and J dropped 2 bases, with 8 bases sitting between them. The CDR3 runs 13 residues. Germline CDR1 is MGHDK and CDR2 is SYGVNS.

The CDR3 reads CASSFERELHNEQFF. Here the CDR3 DNA reads TGTGCCAGCAGCTTCGAGCGGGAACTGCACAATGAGCAGTTCTTC. This chain links TRBV5-4 with TRBJ2-1; 7 bases match TRBD2. This CDR3 comprises 15 residues. Germline CDR1 reads SGHNT; CDR2 reads YYREEE (reference sequence). Germline trimming cut 2 bases from V and 5 bases from J; bases unmatched to any gene: 7.

The rearrangement joins TRBV30 to TRBJ1-1; D gene uncertain. The germline gives CDR1 GTSNPN, CDR2 SVGIG (reference sequence). The V gene lost 2 bases and the J gene lost 2 bases, with 12 bases spanning the gap. The CDR3 spans 14 residues. The CDR3 DNA sequence: TGTGCCTGGAGTACCCACGGGTTTAACACTGAAGCTTTCTTT. The encoded protein is CAWSTHGFNTEAFF.

This clone ranks as medium-sized. J is TRBJ2-7 and V is TRBV7-9; D perhaps matches TRBD1 (6 bases). Per the germline V gene, CDR1 is SEHNR and CDR2 is FQNEAQ (reference sequence). V shed 5 bases and J shed 3 bases, with 11 bases lying between them. CDR3 size: 13 residues. Written as DNA, the CDR3 is TGTGCCAGCAGCCCACAGACAGGCTACGAGCAGTACTTC. As protein: CASSPQTGYEQYF.

The chain employs TRBV29-1 and TRBJ2-3, with 9 bases lining up with TRBD2. The V gene's germline CDR1 is SQVTM and CDR2 ANQGSEA. The CDR3 sequence is 14 residues long. V shed 7 bases, J shed 1 base, and the junction held 6 bases outside the gene matches. This CDR3 reads CSARLAVRTDTQYF. The CDR3 DNA reads as TGCAGCGCCCGACTAGCGGTTCGCACAGATACGCAGTATTTT.

The rearrangement links TRBV12-3 or TRBV12-4 to TRBJ2-7; D uncertain. This CDR3 comprises 12 residues. V dropped 5 bases and J dropped 9 bases, with 14 bases sitting between them. The chain's CDR3 is CASSPTLSRQYF. Here the CDR3 DNA reads TGTGCCAGCAGTCCAACCCTTAGCAGGCAGTACTTC.

The chain carries TRBV15 and TRBJ2-5; TRBD1 agrees at 8 bases. V lost 4 bases and J lost 1; bases outside the gene matches: 8. The CDR3 runs 16 residues. Germline V gene lookup returns CDR1 LNHNV and CDR2 YYDKDF (reference sequence). The CDR3 reads CATSIGTGRLQETQYF. The CDR3 nucleotides read TGTGCCACCAGCATAGGGACAGGACGACTCCAAGAGACCCAGTACTTC.

The chain is built from TRBV9 and TRBJ1-5; a possible D gene is TRBD1 (5 bases). Per the germline V gene, CDR1 is SGDLS and CDR2 is YYNGEE. Trimming removed 0 bases from V and 6 bases from J, with 10 bases in between. The CDR3 runs to 14 residues. This CDR3 reads CASSVAGGIQPQHF. CDR3 nucleotide sequence: TGTGCCAGCAGCGTAGCGGGGGGAATTCAGCCCCAGCATTTT.

The chain employs TRBV18 and TRBJ2-5, with 7 bases aligning to TRBD2. The CDR3 runs to 15 residues. Looked up from germline, CDR1 is KGHSH and CDR2 is LQKENI. Unmatched junction bases numbered 5, after V lost 0 bases and J lost 4 bases. The CDR3: CASSPPAGGGETQYF. As DNA, the CDR3 is TGTGCCAGCTCACCACCCGCAGGCGGGGGAGAGACCCAGTACTTC.

This clone was detected ten times or more. The rearrangement uses TRBV21-1 and TRBJ2-1; the D call in the table, TRBD2, was not verified against the DNA. TRBV21-1 is assigned pseudogene status. The CDR3 totals 21 residues. The CDR3 region is CASRRPGGLAHKVSSYNEQFF. The CDR3 DNA is TGTGCCAGCCGCCGACCCGGGGGACTAGCGCATAAAGTAAGCTCCTACAATGAGCAGTTCTTC.

This chain joins TRBV7-2 and TRBJ2-1, with 10 bases identical to TRBD2. Germline V gene lookup returns CDR1 SGHTA and CDR2 FQGNSA. With 4 bases clipped from V and 4 bases from J, the junction kept 7 bases outside the gene matches. The CDR3 loop spans 16 amino acids. The CDR3 region is CASSWAGLAAYNEQFF. The CDR3 DNA reads as TGTGCCAGCAGCTGGGCTGGACTAGCGGCATACAATGAGCAGTTCTTC.

The CDR3 region has the DNA TGTGCCAGCAGTTCCCGTCAGCCCCAGCATTTT. This encodes CASSSRQPQHF. The J gene is TRBJ1-5, the V gene TRBV28; no clear D. Germline CDR1 MDHEN, CDR2 SYDVKM. V was clipped by 4 bases and J by 6 bases, with 4 bases between them. This CDR3 has 11 amino acids.

Ten or more counts support this clone. V is TRBV5-3 and J is TRBJ2-3, with 15 bases identical to TRBD2. TRBV5-3 is placed among ORFs of uncertain function. This CDR3 region has 16 residues. The V and J ends lost 4 bases and 4 bases, in that order; junction bases with no gene match: 4. For the CDR3, the DNA is TGTGCCAGAAGCCTGGGACTAGCGGGAGGATCAGATACGCAGTATTTT. It translates to CARSLGLAGGSDTQYF.